The clone carrying this T cell receptor (beta chain) was picked up a small number of times. These data originate in a study of response to subunit inactivated influenza vaccine. V was pared by 1 base and J by 0 bases, with 5 bases between. In germline, CDR1 is SGHRS, CDR2 YFSETQ. CDR3 size: 14 residues. MiXCR was run by TCRdb on the RT-PCR reads, yielding one entry per CDR3 protein. The table lists roughly 550,000 distinct CDR3 sequences, roughly 25% of them singletons. Separately, the same data were catalogued under a study of T cells expressing NK-cell markers. That work adds: Synthesis of TCR beta cDNA relied on 5'RACE template switching carrying UMIs. The TCR beta repertoires were obtained from sorted CD3+CD56+NKG2C+, CD3+CD56+NKG2C- and CD3+CD56-NKG2C+ T cells. Most of the eight sequenced donors tested HCMV-seropositive; one tested seronegative.

The chain recombines TRBV5-1 with TRBJ1-3; no definite D call. The receptor comes from a man aged 50-59 years who received an inactivated influenza vaccine. The material was CD4+ T cells sorted from PBMCs, obtained roughly 13 days after vaccination. Here the CDR3 DNA reads TGCGCCAGCAGCTTGAGTGTCTCTGGAAACACCATATATTTT. As protein: CASSLSVSGNTIYF.